This TCR beta chain is drawn from a study of OX40 agonist ivuxolimab in advanced cancers. Study-wide context: Dose-escalation patients had hepatocellular carcinoma, melanoma, renal cell or head and neck cancer. Cohort: approximately 79% men, mean age approximately 66, aged about 23 to 80. Whole-study results and caveats: Expanded clones belonging to CD8+ T cells outnumbered, on average, those of CD4+.

On this clone itself: Antigen specificity is unknown.

The protocol was immunoSEQ multiplex PCR, while the TCRdb copy is restricted to in-frame clones and leaves out a portion. The table includes 55,000 to 70,000 clones, around 84% detected once. CDR1 and CDR2 from the germline V gene are SQVTM and ANQGSEA. V dropped 5 bases and J dropped 1 base, with 12 bases sitting between them. CDR3 length: 13 amino acids. The chain recombines TRBV29-1 with TRBJ2-7, with a tentative D call TRBD1 (5 bases). The clonotype comes from an adult with an advanced solid tumor such as melanoma, head and neck, liver or kidney cancer. This sample comprised CD4+ or CD8+ T cells sorted from blood, obtained in a trial of the OX40 agonist ivuxolimab. This CDR3 is CSVTGALSYEQYF. The CDR3 nucleotides are TGCAGCGTTACAGGTGCCCTTTCCTACGAGCAGTACTTC.